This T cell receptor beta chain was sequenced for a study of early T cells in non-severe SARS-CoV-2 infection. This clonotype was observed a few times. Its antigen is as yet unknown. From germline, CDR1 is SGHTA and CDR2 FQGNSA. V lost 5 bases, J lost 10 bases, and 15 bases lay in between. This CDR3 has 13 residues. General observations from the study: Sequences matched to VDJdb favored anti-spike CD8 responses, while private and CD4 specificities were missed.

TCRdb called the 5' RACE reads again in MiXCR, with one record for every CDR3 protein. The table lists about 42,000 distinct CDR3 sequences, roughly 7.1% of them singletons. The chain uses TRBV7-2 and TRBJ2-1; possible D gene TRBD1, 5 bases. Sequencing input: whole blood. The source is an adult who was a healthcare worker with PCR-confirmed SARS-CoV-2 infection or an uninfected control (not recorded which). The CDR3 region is CASSLDSVGEQFF. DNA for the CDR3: TGTGCCAGCAGCCTCGACAGCGTCGGGGAGCAGTTCTTC.